The 32 T cell receptor beta chains presented below share a single source sample, sequenced in a study of blood T cells in healthy people across ages. With a J-beta primer mix and a sample-barcoded 5' primer, a second PCR ran roughly 6 to 11 cycles. TCRdb fed the 5' RACE reads into MiXCR, producing one record per CDR3 protein. The sample lists some 1.4 million distinct CDR3 sequences, 42% occurring once. Sequencing was done on a sample of blood. The source of these receptors is a woman between 18 and 29 years old in good health.

This clonotype appeared many times. The chain links TRBV29-1 to TRBJ2-7; a possible D gene is TRBD1 (5 bases). Germline CDR1 SQVTM, CDR2 ANQGSEA. V was cut by 0 bases and J by 4 bases, with 7 bases left in between. This CDR3 has 12 amino acids. CDR3 region: CSVEDRVYEQYF. DNA of the CDR3: TGCAGCGTTGAAGACAGGGTTTACGAGCAGTACTTC.

J is TRBJ1-2 and V is TRBV9; D not certain. V was clipped by 4 bases and J by 3 bases, with 13 bases between them. Per the germline V gene, CDR1 is SGDLS and CDR2 is YYNGEE. The CDR3 runs 14 residues. For the CDR3, the DNA is TGTGCCAGCAGCCCGTCGACGGACTACTATGGCTACACCTTC. Its translation is CASSPSTDYYGYTF.

This clonotype has only a few counts. This chain connects TRBV21-1 to TRBJ2-1; the DNA was not compared with TRBD1, the D call given in the table. TRBV21-1 is termed a pseudogene. This CDR3 comprises 19 residues. CDR3 bases: TGTGCCAGCAGCAACAGGGGGACTAAAGCGCGATGGTCCTACAATGAGCAGTTCTTC. This encodes CASSNRGTKARWSYNEQFF.

Only a few counts were recorded for this clonotype. The rearrangement joins TRBV15 to TRBJ1-6; D is uncertain. Germline V lookup: CDR1 LNHNV, CDR2 YYDKDF (reference sequence). The CDR3 runs to 15 residues. The V end lost 0 bases, the J end lost 7 bases, and 10 bases lay between the germline ends. CDR3 region: CATSRDRGGNSPLHF. Here the CDR3 DNA reads TGTGCCACCAGCAGAGATCGGGGTGGGAATTCACCCCTCCACTTT.

The J gene is TRBJ2-1, the V gene TRBV20-1; D may be TRBD1 (6 bases). Germline V gene sequence: CDR1 DFQATT, CDR2 SNEGSKA (reference sequence). Trimming removed 7 bases at V and 9 bases at J, with 13 bases between. The CDR3 sequence is 11 residues long. This CDR3 reads CSGQGNSEQFF. CDR3 DNA sequence: TGCAGTGGCCAGGGGAATTCTGAGCAGTTCTTC.

V and J are TRBV20-1 and TRBJ1-1; a possible D gene is TRBD1 (5 bases). Germline-derived CDR1 and CDR2 are DFQATT and SNEGSKA (reference sequence). The length of the CDR3 is 12 residues. Trimming removed 5 bases at V and 8 bases at J, with 15 bases between. The CDR3 spells CSAYDGTEEAFF. Written as DNA, the CDR3 is TGCAGTGCTTACGACGGGACGGAGGAAGCTTTCTTT.

V usage is TRBV5-8 and J usage is TRBJ2-3; 16 bases agree with TRBD2. Germline CDR1 and CDR2: SGHTS and YDEGEE. The junction had 8 bases not matched to a gene; V was cut back by 3 bases and J by 1 base. The length of the CDR3 is 19 residues. CDR3 sequence reads: CASSSGTSGRGSGTDTQYF. CDR3 nucleotides: TGTGCCAGCAGCTCCGGGACTAGCGGGAGGGGATCGGGCACAGATACGCAGTATTTT. The full variable domain, completed using reference TRBV5-8 and TRBJ2-3, is EAGVTQSPTHLIKTRGQQATLRCSPISGHTSVYWYQQALGLGLQFLLWYDEGEERNRGNFPPRFSGRQFPNYSSELNVNALELEDSALYLCASSSGTSGRGSGTDTQYFGPGTRLTVL.

The chain couples TRBV6-1 to TRBJ2-7, with 7 bases that match TRBD2. The CDR3 runs 18 residues. The trim removed 6 bases at V and 0 bases at J, leaving 17 bases unmatched. Germline lookup yields CDR1 MNHNS and CDR2 SASEGT. The CDR3 coding sequence is TGTGCCAGCAGCGCGTCTCACGCGGTGGGGACTACCTCCTACGAGCAGTACTTC. It encodes CASSASHAVGTTSYEQYF.

There are a few counts of this clonotype. The chain combines TRBV6-2 or TRBV6-3 with TRBJ2-1; D might be TRBD2 (7 bases). CDR3 length: 16 residues. Trimming pared 7 bases from V and 0 bases from J, leaving 16 bases between. Per germline, CDR1 MNHEY and CDR2 SVGEGT. In DNA, the CDR3 is TGTGCCAGCACCCCTAGGGGGGGAAGCTCCTACAATGAGCAGTTCTTC. Translated, it gives CASTPRGGSSYNEQFF.

This clonotype came up a few times. The CDR3 loop reads CATSEAGPYNEQFF. CDR3 sequence (DNA): TGTGCCACCAGTGAGGCAGGTCCCTACAATGAGCAGTTCTTC. The genes are TRBV24-1 and TRBJ2-1; D gene ambiguous. The CDR3 has 14 amino acids. V lost 4 bases and J lost 2, with 8 bases in between. Germline V gives CDR1 KGHDR, CDR2 SFDVKD.

The chain has TRBV4-1 and TRBJ1-5; D is uncertain. The CDR3 extends over 15 amino acids. V lost 1 base and J lost 5, with 12 bases in between. Germline loops: CDR1 MGHRA, CDR2 YSYEKL. The CDR3 sequence is CASSQGLGPDQPQHF. Written as DNA, the CDR3 is TGCGCCAGCAGCCAAGGGTTGGGCCCTGATCAGCCCCAGCATTTT.

J is TRBJ1-2 and V is TRBV20-1; TRBD1 matches 7 bases. This CDR3 region has 14 residues. V was clipped by 6 bases and J by 3 bases; unmatched bases: 10. CDR1 is DFQATT, CDR2 SNEGSKA, per germline (reference sequence). DNA for the CDR3: TGCAGTGCGGCCGGGACAGTTGGTGACTATGGCTACACCTTC. Translation gives CSAAGTVGDYGYTF.

The chain joins TRBV12-5 to TRBJ1-5, with D perhaps matching TRBD1 (6 bases). The CDR3 loop spans 15 amino acids. The germline gives CDR1 LGHNT, CDR2 FRNRAP. V was pared by 5 bases and J by 0 bases, with 11 bases between. The CDR3 sequence: CASGTGGDSNQPQHF. As DNA, the CDR3 is TGTGCTAGTGGTACCGGGGGCGATAGCAATCAGCCCCAGCATTTT.

The rearrangement uses TRBV7-2 and TRBJ1-6, with D unresolved. The CDR3 loop spans 15 amino acids. In germline, CDR1 is SGHTA, CDR2 FQGNSA. The ends were cut back, 1 base at V and 3 bases at J, with 7 bases in the middle. In DNA, the CDR3 is TGTGCCAGCAGCTTAGGGCAGCTCTATAATTCACCCCTCCACTTT. Translation gives CASSLGQLYNSPLHF.

V is TRBV6-1 and J is TRBJ1-4; 10 bases match TRBD1. The CDR3 is 13 residues long. Germline CDR1 reads MNHNS; CDR2 reads SASEGT. V shed 9 bases, J shed 7 bases, and the junction held 5 bases outside the gene matches. The CDR3 bases are TGTGCCAGTGCCGGGACAGGGGTTGAAAAACTGTTTTTT. Translated: CASAGTGVEKLFF.

This clonotype has only a few counts. The rearrangement joins TRBV27 to TRBJ2-7; D may be TRBD2 (6 bases). The length of the CDR3 is 12 residues. Per the germline V gene, CDR1 is MNHEY and CDR2 is SMNVEV (reference sequence). V lost 4 bases and J lost 6, with 10 bases in between. Written as DNA, the CDR3 is TGTGCCAGCAGTTCCCGGGGGACCGAGCAGTACTTC. Translated: CASSSRGTEQYF.

The rearrangement joins TRBV30 to TRBJ1-4; 10 bases are a match to TRBD1. CDR1 and CDR2 from the germline V gene are GTSNPN and SVGIG (reference sequence). This CDR3 is 14 amino acids long. V dropped 5 bases and J dropped 6; count of bases not matched to a gene: 6. The CDR3 here is CAWGPGQGDEKLFF. The CDR3 DNA reads TGTGCCTGGGGACCTGGACAGGGGGATGAAAAACTGTTTTTT.

The chain couples TRBV20-1 to TRBJ2-7; D perhaps matches TRBD2 (5 bases). Trimming removed 4 bases from V and 2 bases from J, with 15 bases in between. Germline CDR1 DFQATT, CDR2 SNEGSKA (reference sequence). The CDR3 has 14 amino acids. The CDR3 sequence is CSANPRTSAYEQYF. CDR3 DNA: TGCAGTGCTAACCCCCGGACTTCCGCCTACGAGCAGTACTTC.

The gene calls are TRBV12-3 or TRBV12-4 and TRBJ1-2, with 8 bases that match TRBD1. The CDR3 loop spans 15 amino acids. V was pared by 5 bases and J by 7 bases, with 12 bases of the junction left unmatched. The CDR3 coding sequence is TGTGCCAGCAGTACCCGACAGGGGCTAACCTCTGGCTACACCTTC. Protein: CASSTRQGLTSGYTF.

The J gene is TRBJ2-1, the V gene TRBV6-5; D is uncertain. This CDR3 spans 15 amino acids. Per germline, CDR1 MNHEY and CDR2 SVGAGI. The V end was cut by 7 bases, the J end by 0 bases, with 13 bases between. The CDR3 here is CASIMSWSSYNEQFF. Written as DNA, the CDR3 is TGTGCCAGCATAATGTCTTGGAGCTCCTACAATGAGCAGTTCTTC.

Notes on this clonotype: Compared with germline, one end of the junction differs, possibly owing to a read error. The chain links TRBV7-6 to TRBJ2-7, with a tentative D call TRBD2 (5 bases). The CDR3 consists of 15 residues. Germline CDR1 reads SGHVS; CDR2 reads FNYEAQ. DNA of the CDR3: TGTGCCAGAAGCTTAGGACCTAGCCCTGCCTACGAGCAGTACTTC. Encoded protein: CARSLGPSPAYEQYF.

The CDR3 region has the DNA TGTGCCAGCAGCCCCCGACAGGTGGGTGGGTGGGGTGAGCAGTTCTTC. It specifies CASSPRQVGGWGEQFF. The chain links TRBV21-1 to TRBJ2-1; the D call TRBD1 from the table was never checked on the DNA. TRBV21-1 counts as a pseudogene. CDR3 length: 16 residues.

This chain uses TRBV3-1 with TRBJ2-4, with no clear D. CDR1 and CDR2 (germline): LGHDT, YNNKEL (reference sequence). This CDR3 has 12 residues. With 1 base removed from V and 5 bases from J, the gap between germline ends came to 3 bases. The CDR3 reads CASSQGENIQYF. For the CDR3, the DNA is TGTGCCAGCAGCCAAGGGGAAAACATTCAGTACTTC.

The genes are TRBV21-1 and TRBJ2-4; TRBD2 is the table's D call and was not checked against the DNA. TRBV21-1 is an annotated pseudogene. The CDR3 spans 15 residues. The CDR3 nucleotides are TGTGCCAGCAGCAGGGGCCCCGCACGTCCGAACATTCAGTACTTC. This translates into CASSRGPARPNIQYF.

This clonotype was observed a few times. The chain recombines TRBV3-1 with TRBJ2-1, with a tentative D call TRBD2 (5 bases). This CDR3 is built from 13 residues. The V end lost 4 bases, the J end lost 3 bases, and 7 bases lay between the germline ends. Germline lookup yields CDR1 LGHDT and CDR2 YNNKEL (reference sequence). Written as DNA, the CDR3 is TGTGCCAGCAGCCGGACTTACTACAATGAGCAGTTCTTC. As protein: CASSRTYYNEQFF.

The J gene is TRBJ2-5, the V gene TRBV2; 8 bases agree with TRBD2. The CDR3 spans 17 residues. Germline CDR1 is SNHLY and CDR2 is FYNNEI. J gave up 2 bases and V 6 bases, and 14 bases lay outside the gene matches. The CDR3: CASRPLVGVAGQETQYF. CDR3 DNA sequence: TGTGCCAGCAGGCCGCTTGTCGGGGTAGCGGGGCAAGAGACCCAGTACTTC.

The rearrangement links TRBV12-3 or TRBV12-4 to TRBJ1-1; perhaps TRBD1 as D (6 bases). The CDR3 is 14 amino acids. The germline V and J ends were trimmed by 6 bases and 0 bases, with 11 bases remaining between them. As DNA, the CDR3 is TGTGCCAGCAGCATGACAGGCGTGAACACTGAAGCTTTCTTT. Encoded protein: CASSMTGVNTEAFF.

The chain joins TRBV4-1 to TRBJ1-5, with D hard to call. The CDR3 totals 15 residues. V was shortened by 6 bases and J by 0 bases, with 12 bases between the two germline ends. Germline V gene sequence: CDR1 MGHRA, CDR2 YSYEKL. In nucleotides, the CDR3 is TGCGCCAGCAGAGGAGGACCGCTTAGCAATCAGCCCCAGCATTTT. This translates into CASRGGPLSNQPQHF.

V usage is TRBV29-1 and J usage is TRBJ2-7; D is possibly TRBD1 (6 bases). The V gene's germline CDR1 is SQVTM and CDR2 ANQGSEA. With 7 bases removed from V and 5 bases from J, the gap between germline ends came to 18 bases. CDR3 length: 13 residues. The CDR3 sequence: CSARGSAGHEQYF. The CDR3 DNA sequence: TGCAGCGCCAGGGGTTCAGCCGGGCACGAGCAGTACTTC.

The chain carries TRBV12-3 or TRBV12-4 and TRBJ2-2, with a weak D call TRBD2 (6 bases). V was pared by 3 bases and J by 6 bases, with 14 bases between. The CDR3 totals 15 residues. The CDR3 bases are TGTGCCAGCAGTTTCTCGCAGGGAGGCCCCGGGGAGCTGTTTTTT. Translation: CASSFSQGGPGELFF.

This chain connects TRBV3-1 to TRBJ1-3; D remains ambiguous. CDR3 size: 17 residues. Germline V gene data show CDR1 as LGHDT and CDR2 as YNNKEL (reference sequence). Trimming cost V 2 bases and J 1 base, with 15 bases left between them. The chain's CDR3 is CASSQFPPGGSGNTIYF. CDR3 nucleotide sequence: TGTGCCAGCAGCCAATTCCCGCCCGGCGGGTCTGGAAACACCATATATTTT.

V gene TRBV14 combines with J gene TRBJ2-3; 10 bases are a match to TRBD2. The germline gives CDR1 SGHDN, CDR2 FVKESK. V dropped 3 bases and J dropped 4; count of bases not matched to a gene: 13. This CDR3 spans 18 amino acids. CDR3 sequence reads: CASSHPQREGPRADTQYF. CDR3 in DNA: TGTGCCAGCAGCCACCCACAGCGGGAGGGCCCCAGGGCAGATACGCAGTATTTT.